The clone carrying this TCR beta chain appeared many times. TCR beta CDR3 regions were amplified from RNA transcripts. The HTBI set primed first-round TCR CDR3 RT-PCR. TCRdb recomputed calls from the multiplex PCR reads with MiXCR, one row per CDR3 protein. The data hold about 420,000 distinct CDR3 sequences, with 12% to 15% observed a single time. This entry comes from a study of T cells in Graves' hyperthyroidism and ophthalmopathy. V was pared by 4 bases and J by 4 bases, with 11 bases of the junction left unmatched. Germline V lookup: CDR1 MDHEN, CDR2 SYDVKM. The CDR3 contains 16 residues. The origin of this receptor is a woman between 18 and 29 years old with Graves' hyperthyroidism. The chain joins TRBV28 to TRBJ1-2, with 8 nucleotides matching TRBD1. Sequences were obtained from blood. CDR3 nucleotides: TGTGCCAGCAGTTCGATTGGGACAGGCCAGGGCTATGGCTACACCTTC. Amino acid sequence: CASSSIGTGQGYGYTF.